This T cell receptor (beta chain) came from a study of identical twins (dated by TCRdb to the mid-2010s). Regarding the complete study: To test whether fetal clonotypes persist, this study deep-sequenced TCR alpha and beta repertoires from monozygotic twins, from unrelated adults of various ages, and from cord blood. Replicate twin experiments were performed at different times using different library preparation protocols to rule out contamination.

Turning to this clonotype: Its antigen remains undetermined. Per-nucleotide qualities are absent, and no much larger clonotype sits a single base away.

The library was obtained by 5' RACE. Sequencing was performed on an Illumina HiSeq 2000. A universal primer binding site was added through template switching, and the final cDNA carried a unique molecular identifier so that TCR cDNA molecules could be counted accurately. Specific primers in the conserved constant-segment region were used to synthesize first-strand cDNA for TCR alpha and beta chains. To control for contamination, every cDNA library was double barcoded, receiving both a SMART-Mk sample barcode and Illumina barcodes. TruSeq adapter sequences, together with Illumina sample barcodes, were added in two successive PCR steps. Sequencing of the TCR alpha and beta cDNA libraries was done on the Illumina HiSeq platform using custom primers. In the source study's methods: MiGEC processed the raw reads to extract unique molecular identifiers, while MiXCR was used to determine the CDR3 positions. For each individual, recombination models were inferred using an EM algorithm with the repgenHMM and IGoR tools. The analysis of shared clonotypes was done with the tcR package in R, with sharing normalized by the product of cloneset sizes. Out-of-frame nonproductive sequences were analyzed to study raw recombination free of thymic and clonal selection effects. The public reads were reprocessed in TCRdb via fastp at Q25 and MiXCR, keeping in-frame beta chains. Rows with a matching CDR3 protein are joined into one entry that keeps the most common DNA and genes. The V and J calls were determined by TCRdb, not by the authors. This sample lists about 810,000 distinct CDR3 sequences; roughly an eighth were detected once. The leading ten clones occupy roughly 1.5% of the sample.

What the study reported, not specific to this receptor: Because the same donors could not be followed over many years, the conclusions depended on cross-sectional statistical analysis. Invariant T cells such as MAIT and iNKT could partly confound zero-insertion analyses, although diverse VJ usage argued against such confounding for most clonotypes. Recombination models systematically underestimated out-of-frame TCR alpha sharing in monozygotic twins but agreed with sharing between unrelated individuals. Excess twin sharing in beta out-of-frame sequences was weaker because fewer shared sequences lowered the signal-to-noise ratio. Fewer insertions were carried by abundant cord blood beta clonotypes, a similar but weaker trend appeared in young adult naive repertoires, and no such trend appeared in memory repertoires. Compared with coincidental sharing between unrelated individuals, out-of-frame TCR alpha sequences shared between twins showed an excess of sequences with low generation probability.

All donors were healthy Caucasians. Three pairs of female monozygotic twins, all aged about 18 to 29 years, made up the twin cohort. RNA for TCR libraries was isolated from peripheral blood mononuclear cells. The CDR3 spans 11 residues, from the cysteine through the phenylalanine. The CDR3 DNA has 33 bases and is translated from base 1. V is reduced by 0 bases and J by 10 bases, leaving a spacing of 5 bases between them. CDR1 KGHDR and CDR2 SFDVKD were looked up in the germline V gene. These records were also assigned to another study, of yellow fever vaccine responses in identical twins. The second paper further reports: According to the authors, in identical twins the way T cells responded to vaccination appeared partly convergent and partly personalized. In the study, vaccine-responding T cell clones were precisely tracked in identical twins.

The sequenced material came from PBMCs. This TCR derives from a woman aged 18 to 35 in good health. The chain is encoded by TRBV24-1 joined to TRBJ1-1; the D gene identity is not certain. Read as DNA, the sequence is TGTGCCACCAGTGATTTGGTTGGAGCTTTCTTT. Its coded protein is CATSDLVGAFF.